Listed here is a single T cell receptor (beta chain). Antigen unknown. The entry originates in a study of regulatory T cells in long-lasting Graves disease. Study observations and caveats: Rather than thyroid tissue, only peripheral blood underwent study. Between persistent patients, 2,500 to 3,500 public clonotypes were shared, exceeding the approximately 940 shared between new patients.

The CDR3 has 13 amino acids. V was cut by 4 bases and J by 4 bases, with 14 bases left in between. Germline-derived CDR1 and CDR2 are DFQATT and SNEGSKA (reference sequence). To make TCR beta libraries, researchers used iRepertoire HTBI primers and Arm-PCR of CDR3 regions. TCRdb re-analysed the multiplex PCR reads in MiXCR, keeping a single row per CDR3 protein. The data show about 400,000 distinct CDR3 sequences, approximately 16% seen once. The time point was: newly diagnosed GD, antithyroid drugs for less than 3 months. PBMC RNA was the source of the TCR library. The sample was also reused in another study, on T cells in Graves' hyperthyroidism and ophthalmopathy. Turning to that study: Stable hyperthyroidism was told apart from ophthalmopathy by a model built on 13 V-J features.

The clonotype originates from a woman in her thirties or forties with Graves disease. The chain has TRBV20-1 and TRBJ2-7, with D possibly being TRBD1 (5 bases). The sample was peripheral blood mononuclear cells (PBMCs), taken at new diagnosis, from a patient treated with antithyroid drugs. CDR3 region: CSANNGRAYEQYF. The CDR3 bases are TGCAGTGCTAATAATGGCAGGGCTTACGAGCAGTACTTC.